The T cell receptor beta chain described here comes from a study of blood T cell repertoires in COVID-19. Study summary: Donors in the United States, Italy and Spain gave samples during acute or convalescent COVID-19.

V gave up 2 bases and J gave up 4 bases; unmatched junction bases: 10. Germline V gives CDR1 SGHVS, CDR2 FQNEAQ. This CDR3 has 18 residues. Seattle patient enrollment occurred during active infection, with longitudinal follow-up thereafter. Authors' analysis steps: Using reference gene primer amplification, nucleated cell counts were estimated. The repertoire was sequenced with immunoSEQ multiplex PCR; TCRdb's copy has only in-frame clones and lacks some. V and J calls plus clone size are reproduced from that table; the DNA served to infer D and trimming. The sample holds 450,000 or so clones; about 87% are singletons and the top ten take roughly 0.87%.

The sequence was collected from a man between 18 and 29 years old with COVID-19, enrolled during active disease. The sample was peripheral blood. The chain employs TRBV7-8 and TRBJ2-6; 8 positions agree with TRBD2. The CDR3 spells CASSLRVGRASGANVLTF. For the CDR3, the DNA is TGTGCCAGCAGCTTACGGGTCGGGAGGGCGTCGGGGGCCAACGTCCTGACTTTC. Together with reference TRBV7-8 and TRBJ2-6, the CDR3 gives the full variable domain: GAGVSQSPRYKVAKRGQDVALRCDPISGHVSLFWYQQALGQGPEFLTYFQNEAQLDKSGLPSDRFFAERPEGSVSTLKIQRTQQEDSAVYLCASSLRVGRASGANVLTFGAGSRLTVL.